This TCR beta chain is drawn from a study of OX40 agonist ivuxolimab in advanced cancers. About the research overall: Of mixed ages from roughly 23 to 80 and averaging around 60 years, the group was more than 65% male. Two patients with cutaneous melanoma and one with hepatocellular carcinoma, three in total, showed partial responses.

With autoimmune disease history or systemic immunosuppression, patients were excluded. Clones were read by immunoSEQ multiplex PCR, and TCRdb kept only the in-frame ones, dropping some. In the table there are just under 75,000 clones, about 93% of which are singletons. Germline V gene sequence: CDR1 SGHRS, CDR2 YFSETQ. This CDR3 contains 15 residues. V lost 3 bases and J 1 base, leaving 10 bases between the germline ends. The source is an adult with an advanced solid tumor such as melanoma, head and neck, liver or kidney cancer. This sample comprised CD4+ or CD8+ T cells sorted from blood, obtained in a trial of the OX40 agonist ivuxolimab. This chain connects TRBV5-1 to TRBJ2-2; a weak D match, TRBD1 (5 bases). CDR3 in DNA: TGCGCCAGCAGCTACCGGACACAGAACACCGGGGAGCTGTTTTTT. Protein sequence: CASSYRTQNTGELFF.